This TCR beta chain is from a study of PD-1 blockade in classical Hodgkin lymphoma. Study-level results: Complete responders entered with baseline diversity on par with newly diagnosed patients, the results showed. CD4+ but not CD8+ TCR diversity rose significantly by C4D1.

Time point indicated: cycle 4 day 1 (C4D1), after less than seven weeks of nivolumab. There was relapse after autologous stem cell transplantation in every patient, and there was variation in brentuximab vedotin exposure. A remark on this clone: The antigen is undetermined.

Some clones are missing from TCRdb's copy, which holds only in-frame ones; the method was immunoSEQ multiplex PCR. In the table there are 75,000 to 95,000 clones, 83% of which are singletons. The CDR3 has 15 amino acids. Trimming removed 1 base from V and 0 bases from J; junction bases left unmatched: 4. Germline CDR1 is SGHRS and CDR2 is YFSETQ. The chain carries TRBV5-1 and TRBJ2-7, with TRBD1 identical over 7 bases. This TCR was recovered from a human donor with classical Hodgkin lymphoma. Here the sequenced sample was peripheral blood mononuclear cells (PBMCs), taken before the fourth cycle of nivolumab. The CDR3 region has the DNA TGCGCCAGCAGCTTGACGGGACAGAACTCCTACGAGCAGTACTTC. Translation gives CASSLTGQNSYEQYF.